Following are 10 T cell receptor beta chains from one sample sequenced in a study of cytomegalovirus exposure and HLA in healthy donors. Both 60 Vbeta primers and 13 Jbeta primers went into the PCR. Sequenced by immunoSEQ multiplex PCR; TCRdb stores in-frame clones only, minus some. The data show around 200,000 clones, with around 76% seen just once and approximately 6% held by the top ten. The sequencing input was PBMCs. These receptors originate from a man between 35 and 55 years old in good health and CMV-seropositive.

V gene TRBV19 combines with J gene TRBJ1-1; no definite D call. Between the trimmed V and J ends, which lost 6 bases and 4 bases, there was a span of 15 bases. There are 14 residues in the CDR3. Germline CDR1 and CDR2: LNHDA and SQIVND (reference sequence). The CDR3 spells CASSPTWERTEAFF. The CDR3, as DNA: TGTGCCAGTAGCCCTACGTGGGAGCGCACTGAAGCTTTCTTT.

The genes are TRBV4-1 and TRBJ2-7; D perhaps matches TRBD2 (5 bases). Trimming took off 1 base at V and 0 bases at J, with 13 bases between the two ends. The V gene's germline CDR1 is MGHRA and CDR2 YSYEKL. This CDR3 has 16 amino acids. CDR3 bases: TGCGCCAGCAGCCAAGGCCCGAGGGTGGTCTCCTACGAGCAGTACTTC. Residues: CASSQGPRVVSYEQYF.

The chain employs TRBV7-9 and TRBJ1-6; D is possibly TRBD1 (5 bases). Germline V gene data show CDR1 as SEHNR and CDR2 as FQNEAQ (reference sequence). Trimming stripped 1 base from V and 10 bases from J, with 14 bases between. This CDR3 is built from 15 residues. The CDR3 DNA follows: TGTGCCAGCAGCTTAGTCCCCCCAGGGAACTCACCCCTCCACTTT. Protein product: CASSLVPPGNSPLHF.

V and J are TRBV9 and TRBJ2-2, with 7 nucleotides matching TRBD2. Per the germline V gene, CDR1 is SGDLS and CDR2 is YYNGEE. The CDR3 sequence is 17 residues long. Germline trimming cut 2 bases from V and 2 bases from J; bases unmatched to any gene: 9. Here the CDR3 reads CASSVSGGGINTGELFF. In DNA, the CDR3 is TGTGCCAGCAGCGTCTCCGGGGGAGGGATAAACACCGGGGAGCTGTTTTTT.

This rearrangement joins TRBV27 to TRBJ1-5, with unresolved D. The CDR3 runs 13 residues. V shed 4 bases and J shed 0 bases, with 4 bases lying between them. Germline CDR1 is MNHEY and CDR2 is SMNVEV (reference sequence). The CDR3 nucleotides are TGTGCCAGCAGTTCAAATAGCAATCAGCCCCAGCATTTT. It yields the protein CASSSNSNQPQHF.

The rearrangement joins TRBV29-1 to TRBJ2-3; possible D gene TRBD1, 5 bases. The CDR3 runs 15 residues. V lost 6 bases and J 0 bases, leaving 16 bases between the germline ends. CDR1 is SQVTM and CDR2 is ANQGSEA in the germline V gene. The CDR3 DNA sequence: TGCAGCGTATCTGGACATTCTACTAGCACAGATACGCAGTATTTT. Its protein is CSVSGHSTSTDTQYF.

This chain connects TRBV27 to TRBJ2-1, with TRBD2 matching over 9 bases. Per the germline V gene, CDR1 is MNHEY and CDR2 is SMNVEV (reference sequence). V shed 7 bases, J shed 0 bases, and the junction held 4 bases outside the gene matches. There are 15 residues in the CDR3. CDR3 sequence (DNA): TGTGCCAGCACCCTACTAGCGGGCTCCTACAATGAGCAGTTCTTC. Translation gives CASTLLAGSYNEQFF.

CDR3 in amino acids: CASSPGTGDEQYV. The DNA for the CDR3 is TGTGCCAGCTCTCCCGGGACAGGGGACGAGCAGTACGTC. The rearrangement links TRBV18 to TRBJ2-7; 10 bases align to TRBD1. Germline V gene lookup returns CDR1 KGHSH and CDR2 LQKENI. The CDR3 is made up of 13 amino acids. Trimming took 6 bases from V and 5 from J; bases not matched to a gene: 4.

Details on this clone: This same CDR3 is encoded by further DNA sequences in the sample. The chain couples TRBV5-1 to TRBJ1-5; D is undetermined. CDR1 and CDR2 (germline): SGHRS, YFSETQ. The CDR3 covers 14 residues. Trimming took off 0 bases at V and 4 bases at J, with 8 bases between the two ends. CDR3 nucleotides: TGCGCCAGCAGCTTGGATTCGGGGAATCAGCCCCAGCATTTT. Its translation is CASSLDSGNQPQHF.

This chain connects TRBV6-5 to TRBJ2-7, with D maybe TRBD1 (6 bases). Deletions cut 6 bases from V and 2 bases from J, with 11 bases between. CDR1 is MNHEY and CDR2 is SVGAGI in the germline V gene. The CDR3 has 13 residues. The CDR3 DNA reads as TGTGCCAGCAGACCCGGGACAACCTACGAGCAGTACTTC. It specifies CASRPGTTYEQYF.